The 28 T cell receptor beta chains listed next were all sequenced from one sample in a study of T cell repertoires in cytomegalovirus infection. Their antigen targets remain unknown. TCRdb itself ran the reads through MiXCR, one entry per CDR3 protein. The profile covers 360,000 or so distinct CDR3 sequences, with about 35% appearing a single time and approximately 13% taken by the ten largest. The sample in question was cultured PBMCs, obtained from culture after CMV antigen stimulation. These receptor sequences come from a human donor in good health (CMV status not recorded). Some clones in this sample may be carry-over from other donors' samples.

CDR3 loop: CATSRQNTGSNEQFF. CDR3 nucleotides: TGTGCCACCAGCAGACAAAATACAGGGAGCAATGAGCAGTTCTTC. This chain joins TRBV15 and TRBJ2-1; the D gene is possibly TRBD1 (6 bases). Germline V CDR1 and CDR2: LNHNV, YYDKDF (reference sequence). V was shortened by 2 bases and J by 6 bases, with 14 bases between the two germline ends. The CDR3 length is 15 residues.

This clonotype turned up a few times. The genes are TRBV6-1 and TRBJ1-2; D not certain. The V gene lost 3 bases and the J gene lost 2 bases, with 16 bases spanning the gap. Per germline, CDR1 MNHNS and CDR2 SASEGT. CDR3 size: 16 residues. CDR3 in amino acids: CASSDRRAEKNYGYTF. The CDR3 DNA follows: TGTGCCAGCAGTGACAGGAGAGCGGAAAAGAACTATGGCTACACCTTC.

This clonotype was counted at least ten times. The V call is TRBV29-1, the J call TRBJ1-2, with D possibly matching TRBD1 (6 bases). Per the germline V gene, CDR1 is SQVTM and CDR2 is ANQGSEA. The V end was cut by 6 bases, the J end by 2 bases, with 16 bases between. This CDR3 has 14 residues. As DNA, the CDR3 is TGCAGCGTCAACCCCGGACAGTCCAACTATGGCTACACCTTC. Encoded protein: CSVNPGQSNYGYTF.

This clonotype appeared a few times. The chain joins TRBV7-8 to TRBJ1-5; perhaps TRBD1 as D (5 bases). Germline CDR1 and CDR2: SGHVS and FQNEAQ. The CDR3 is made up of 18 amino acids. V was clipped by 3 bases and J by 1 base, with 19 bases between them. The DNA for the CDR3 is TGTGCCAGCAGCTTGGTCAGGGTAGGGGTTTCGAGCAATCAGCCCCAGCATTTT. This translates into CASSLVRVGVSSNQPQHF.

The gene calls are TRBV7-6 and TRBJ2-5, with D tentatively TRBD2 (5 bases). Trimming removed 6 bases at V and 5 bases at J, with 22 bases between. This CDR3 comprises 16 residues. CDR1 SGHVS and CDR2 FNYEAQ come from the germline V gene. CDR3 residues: CASSSPPGPGVETQYF. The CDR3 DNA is TGTGCCAGCAGTTCTCCCCCCGGGCCCGGGGTGGAGACCCAGTACTTC.

CDR3 nucleotides: TGCAGTGCGCAAACTAGCGGGAGGTTCCAAGAGACCCAGTACTTC. Its translation is CSAQTSGRFQETQYF. The V call is TRBV20-1, the J call TRBJ2-5; 12 positions match TRBD2. The trim removed 6 bases at V and 1 base at J, leaving 6 bases unmatched. This CDR3 has 15 amino acids. Germline V CDR1 and CDR2: DFQATT, SNEGSKA (reference sequence).

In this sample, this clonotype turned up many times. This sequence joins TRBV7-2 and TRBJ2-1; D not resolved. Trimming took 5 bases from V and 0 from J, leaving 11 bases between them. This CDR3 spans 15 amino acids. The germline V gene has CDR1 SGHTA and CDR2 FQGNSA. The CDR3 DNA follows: TGTGCCAGCAGCCAAGGGCCAACCTCCTACAATGAGCAGTTCTTC. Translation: CASSQGPTSYNEQFF.

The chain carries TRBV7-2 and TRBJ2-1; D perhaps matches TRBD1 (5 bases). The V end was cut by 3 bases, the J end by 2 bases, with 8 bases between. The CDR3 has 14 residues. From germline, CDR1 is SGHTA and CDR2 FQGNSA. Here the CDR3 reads CASSFDSPYNEQFF. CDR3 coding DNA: TGTGCCAGCAGCTTTGACAGCCCCTACAATGAGCAGTTCTTC.

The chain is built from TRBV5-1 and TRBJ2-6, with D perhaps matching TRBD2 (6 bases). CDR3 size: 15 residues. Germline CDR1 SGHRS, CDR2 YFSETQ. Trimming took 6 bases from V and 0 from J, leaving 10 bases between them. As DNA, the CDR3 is TGCGCCAGCACGGGGGTGGACTCTGGGGCCAACGTCCTGACTTTC. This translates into CASTGVDSGANVLTF.

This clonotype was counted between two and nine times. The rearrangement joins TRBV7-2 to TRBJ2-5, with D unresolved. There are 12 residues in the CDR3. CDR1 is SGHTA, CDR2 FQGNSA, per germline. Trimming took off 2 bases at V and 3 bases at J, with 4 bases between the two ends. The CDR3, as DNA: TGTGCCAGCAGCTTATGGAAAGAGACCCAGTACTTC. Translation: CASSLWKETQYF.

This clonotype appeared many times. CDR3 residues: CASSLWQEGEAFF. CDR3 DNA: TGTGCCAGCAGTTTGTGGCAGGAGGGGGAAGCTTTCTTT. V gene TRBV12-3 or TRBV12-4 combines with J gene TRBJ1-1, with D possibly matching TRBD1 (5 bases). The CDR3 spans 13 residues. V was clipped by 3 bases and J by 8 bases, with 13 bases between them.

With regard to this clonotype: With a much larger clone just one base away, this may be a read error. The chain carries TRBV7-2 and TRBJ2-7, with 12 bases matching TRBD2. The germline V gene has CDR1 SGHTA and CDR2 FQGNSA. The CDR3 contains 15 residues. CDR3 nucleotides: TGTGCCAACAGCCACCGGACTAGCGGGACCTACGAGCAGTACTTC. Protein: CANSHRTSGTYEQYF.

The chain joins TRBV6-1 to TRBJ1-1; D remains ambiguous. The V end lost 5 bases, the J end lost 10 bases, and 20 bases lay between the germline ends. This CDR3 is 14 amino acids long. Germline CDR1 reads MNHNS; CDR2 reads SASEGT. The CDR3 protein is CASSLDLRTGRAFF. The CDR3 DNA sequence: TGTGCCAGCAGTTTGGACCTCCGAACCGGTAGAGCTTTCTTT.

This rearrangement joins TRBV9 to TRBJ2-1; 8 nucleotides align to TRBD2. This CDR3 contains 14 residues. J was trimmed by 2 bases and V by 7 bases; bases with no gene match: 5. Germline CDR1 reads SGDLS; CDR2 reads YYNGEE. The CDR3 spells CASAGGGTYNEQFF. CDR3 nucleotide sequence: TGTGCCAGCGCGGGGGGAGGTACCTACAATGAGCAGTTCTTC.

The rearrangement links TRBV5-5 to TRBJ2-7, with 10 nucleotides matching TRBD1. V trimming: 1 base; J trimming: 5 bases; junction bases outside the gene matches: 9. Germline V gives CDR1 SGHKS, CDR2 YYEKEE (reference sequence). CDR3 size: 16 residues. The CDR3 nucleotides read TGTGCCAGCAGCTTGTACACCGGGACAGGGGACAACGAGCAGTACGTC. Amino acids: CASSLYTGTGDNEQYV.

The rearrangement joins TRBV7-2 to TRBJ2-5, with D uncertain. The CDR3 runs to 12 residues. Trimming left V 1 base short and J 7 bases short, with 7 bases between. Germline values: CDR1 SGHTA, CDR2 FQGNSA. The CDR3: CASSLEARTQYF. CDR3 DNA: TGTGCCAGCAGCTTAGAGGCCAGGACCCAGTACTTC. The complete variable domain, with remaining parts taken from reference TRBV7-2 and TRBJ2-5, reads GAGVSQSPSNKVTEKGKDVELRCDPISGHTALYWYRQSLGQGLEFLIYFQGNSAPDKSGLPSDRFSAERTGGSVSTLTIQRTQQEDSAVYLCASSLEARTQYFGPGTRLLVL.

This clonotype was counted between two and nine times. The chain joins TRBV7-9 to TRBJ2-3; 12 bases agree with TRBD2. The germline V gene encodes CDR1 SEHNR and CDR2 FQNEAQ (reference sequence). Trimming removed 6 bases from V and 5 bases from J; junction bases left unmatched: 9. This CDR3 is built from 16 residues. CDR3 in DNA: TGTGCCAGCAGTGCGACTAGCGGGAGTCAACGAGATACGCAGTATTTT. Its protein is CASSATSGSQRDTQYF.

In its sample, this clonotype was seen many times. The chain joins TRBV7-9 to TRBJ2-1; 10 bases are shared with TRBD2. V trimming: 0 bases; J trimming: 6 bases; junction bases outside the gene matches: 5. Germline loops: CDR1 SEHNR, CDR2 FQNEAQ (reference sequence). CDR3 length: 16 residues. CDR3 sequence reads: CASSLAQGLAVNEQFF. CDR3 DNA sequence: TGTGCCAGCAGCTTAGCGCAAGGACTAGCGGTCAATGAGCAGTTCTTC.

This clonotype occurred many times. The CDR3 sequence: CASSQGLGETQYF. As DNA, the CDR3 is TGTGCCAGCAGCCAAGGTCTAGGGGAGACCCAGTACTTC. The chain combines TRBV14 with TRBJ2-5; D not resolved. V dropped 1 base and J dropped 5 bases, with 8 bases sitting between them. Germline lookup yields CDR1 SGHDN and CDR2 FVKESK. The length of the CDR3 is 13 residues. The complete variable domain, with remaining parts taken from reference TRBV14 and TRBJ2-5, reads EAGVTQFPSHSVIEKGQTVTLRCDPISGHDNLYWYRRVMGKEIKFLLHFVKESKQDESGMPNNRFLAERTGGTYSTLKVQPAELEDSGVYFCASSQGLGETQYFGPGTRLLVL.

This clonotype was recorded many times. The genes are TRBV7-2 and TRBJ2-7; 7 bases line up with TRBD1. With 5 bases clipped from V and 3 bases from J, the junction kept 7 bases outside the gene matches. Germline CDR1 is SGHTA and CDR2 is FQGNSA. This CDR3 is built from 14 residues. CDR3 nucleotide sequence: TGTGCCAGCAGCCTCGGGACAGACTACTACGAGCAGTACTTC. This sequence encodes CASSLGTDYYEQYF.

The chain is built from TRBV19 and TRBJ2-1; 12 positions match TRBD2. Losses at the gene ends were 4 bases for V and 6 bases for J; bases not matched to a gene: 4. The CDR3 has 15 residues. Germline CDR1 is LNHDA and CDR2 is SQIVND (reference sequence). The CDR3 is CASSRLAGAVNEQFF. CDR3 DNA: TGTGCCAGTAGTAGACTAGCGGGAGCCGTCAATGAGCAGTTCTTC.

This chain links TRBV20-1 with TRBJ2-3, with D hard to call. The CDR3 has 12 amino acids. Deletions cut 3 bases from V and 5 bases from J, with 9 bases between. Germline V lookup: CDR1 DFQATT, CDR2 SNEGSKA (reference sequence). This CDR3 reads CSASPGLDTQYF. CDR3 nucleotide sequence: TGCAGTGCTAGCCCAGGCCTAGATACGCAGTATTTT.

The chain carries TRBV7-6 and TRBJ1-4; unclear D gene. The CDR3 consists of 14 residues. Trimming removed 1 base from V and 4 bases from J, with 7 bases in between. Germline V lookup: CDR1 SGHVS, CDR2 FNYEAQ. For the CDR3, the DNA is TGTGCCAGCAGCTTAGGTGCGCGTAATGAAAAACTGTTTTTT. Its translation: CASSLGARNEKLFF.

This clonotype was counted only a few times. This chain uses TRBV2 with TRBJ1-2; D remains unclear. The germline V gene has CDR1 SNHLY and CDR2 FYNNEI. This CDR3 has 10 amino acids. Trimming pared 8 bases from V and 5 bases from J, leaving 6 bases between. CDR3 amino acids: CASADYGYTF. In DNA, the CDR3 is TGTGCCAGCGCCGATTATGGCTACACCTTC.

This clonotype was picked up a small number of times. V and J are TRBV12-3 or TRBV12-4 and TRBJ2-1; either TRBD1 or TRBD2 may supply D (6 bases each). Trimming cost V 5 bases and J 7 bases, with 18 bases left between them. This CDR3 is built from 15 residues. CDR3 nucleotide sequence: TGTGCCAGCAGTCTCAGAACGGGGGCAAATAATGAGCAGTTCTTC. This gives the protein CASSLRTGANNEQFF.

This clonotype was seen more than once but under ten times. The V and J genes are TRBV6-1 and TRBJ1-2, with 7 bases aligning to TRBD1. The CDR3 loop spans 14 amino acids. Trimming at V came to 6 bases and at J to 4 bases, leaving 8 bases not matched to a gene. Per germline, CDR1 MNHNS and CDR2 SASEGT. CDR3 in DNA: TGTGCCAGCAGAACTGGGACAGCCCCCTATGGCTACACCTTC. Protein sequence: CASRTGTAPYGYTF.

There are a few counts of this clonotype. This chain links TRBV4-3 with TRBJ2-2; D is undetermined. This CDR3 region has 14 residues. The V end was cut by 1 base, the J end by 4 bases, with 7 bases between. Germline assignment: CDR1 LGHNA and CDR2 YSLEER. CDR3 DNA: TGCGCCAGCAGCCAAGTACCGTCCACCGGGGAGCTGTTTTTT. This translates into CASSQVPSTGELFF.

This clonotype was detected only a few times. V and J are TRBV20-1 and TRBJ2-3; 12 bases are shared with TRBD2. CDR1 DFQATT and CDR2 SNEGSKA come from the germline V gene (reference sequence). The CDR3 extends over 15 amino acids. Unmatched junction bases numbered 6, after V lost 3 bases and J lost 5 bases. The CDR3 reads CSARPSGRALDTQYF. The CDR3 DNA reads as TGCAGTGCTAGGCCTAGCGGGAGGGCCCTAGATACGCAGTATTTT.